The sequence of this TCR beta chain was determined in a study of post-analysis software for immune sequencing data. In the study overall: In terms of disease course, relapsing-remitting, secondary progressive and progressive-relapsing multiple sclerosis were included. Findings and caveats of the study: Controls showed lower frequencies than patients for roughly five TRBV segments, and TRBV5-6, TRBV5-1 and TRBV20-1 were among these.

This clonotype was found once. The antigen is not known. Per the germline V gene, CDR1 is DFQATT and CDR2 is SNEGSKA (reference sequence). CDR3 length: 17 residues. V lost 1 base and J lost 5; bases outside the gene matches: 15. Tagging with unique molecular identifiers was a feature of the TCR beta cDNA libraries. Each CDR3 protein is one row after TCRdb ran MiXCR on the PCR reads. The profile shows 750,000 to 900,000 distinct CDR3 sequences, 35% to 55% of them singletons. The clonotype originates from a girl aged 5-17 years with multiple sclerosis. Sequenced material: blood. The rearrangement links TRBV20-1 to TRBJ2-3; 7 nucleotides align to TRBD2. For the CDR3, the DNA is TGCAGTGCTAGAGGCGTGTCCGGGACTATCATCCTAGATACGCAGTATTTT. It encodes CSARGVSGTIILDTQYF.